This entry lists 18 T cell receptor beta chains sequenced from one sample in a study of T cell repertoires in cytomegalovirus infection. Which antigens these TCRs recognize remains unknown. TCRdb ran MiXCR on the reads and lists one entry per CDR3 protein. Here the sample spans around 710,000 distinct CDR3 sequences, about 28% being singletons. The source material was cultured CD8+ T cells from PBMCs, sampled from culture after CMV antigen stimulation. The receptors were gathered from a human donor in good health (CMV status not recorded). Some clones in this sample may be carry-over from other donors' samples.

The rearrangement joins TRBV29-1 to TRBJ1-2, with D unresolved. CDR3 length: 15 amino acids. The ends were cut back, 2 bases at V and 5 bases at J, with 18 bases in the middle. The germline CDR1 and CDR2 sequences are SQVTM and ANQGSEA. DNA for the CDR3: TGCAGCGTTGAAAAAAAAGGGCCAGGCTCTTATGGCTACACCTTC. Its protein product is CSVEKKGPGSYGYTF.

The gene calls are TRBV7-9 and TRBJ2-1, with TRBD2 matching 10 bases. From germline, CDR1 is SEHNR and CDR2 FQNEAQ (reference sequence). V trimming: 3 bases; J trimming: 1 base; junction bases outside the gene matches: 3. This CDR3 is 16 amino acids long. The CDR3 DNA is TGTGCCAGCAGCTTCACTAGCGGGGAATCCTACAATGAGCAGTTCTTC. Its translation is CASSFTSGESYNEQFF.

V and J are TRBV6-5 and TRBJ1-1; D gene ambiguous. CDR3 length: 13 residues. V lost 0 bases and J 7 bases, leaving 9 bases between the germline ends. Per germline, CDR1 MNHEY and CDR2 SVGAGI. The CDR3 here is CASSYSMGIEAFF. In DNA form, the CDR3 reads TGTGCCAGCAGTTACTCGATGGGGATTGAAGCTTTCTTT.

This chain uses TRBV12-3 or TRBV12-4 with TRBJ2-5, with 7 positions matching TRBD1. The V and J ends lost 5 bases and 3 bases, in that order; junction bases with no gene match: 9. The CDR3 has 15 residues. The CDR3 spells CASSPPGTDEETQYF. For the CDR3, the DNA is TGTGCCAGCAGTCCGCCCGGGACAGATGAAGAGACCCAGTACTTC.

This clonotype came up a few times. V is TRBV7-9 and J is TRBJ1-2; D perhaps matches TRBD1 (5 bases). V was trimmed by 3 bases and J by 5 bases, leaving 13 bases between them. Germline V gene lookup returns CDR1 SEHNR and CDR2 FQNEAQ (reference sequence). CDR3 length equals 14 residues. Here the CDR3 reads CASSFPQGLYGYTF. The CDR3 DNA is TGTGCCAGCAGCTTCCCCCAGGGTTTATATGGCTACACCTTC.

The genes are TRBV2 and TRBJ2-7, with 9 bases matching TRBD1. J was trimmed by 6 bases and V by 6 bases; bases with no gene match: 9. Germline assignment: CDR1 SNHLY and CDR2 FYNNEI. This CDR3 has 14 residues. CDR3 residues: CASRWTGDSFEQYV. CDR3 nucleotide sequence: TGTGCCAGCAGGTGGACAGGGGATAGTTTCGAGCAGTACGTC.

This chain links TRBV25-1 with TRBJ2-1; tentatively, D is TRBD2 (6 bases). CDR1 is MGHDK, CDR2 SYGVNS, per germline. The V and J ends lost 4 bases and 7 bases respectively, with 11 bases between them. The CDR3 is 13 amino acids. The DNA of the CDR3 is TGTGCCAGCAGTGGCGGAGGGAATAATGAGCAGTTCTTC. It yields the protein CASSGGGNNEQFF.

This clonotype was detected a few times. This chain uses TRBV7-9 with TRBJ2-7, with TRBD1 matching 8 bases. Germline V gene lookup returns CDR1 SEHNR and CDR2 FQNEAQ (reference sequence). This CDR3 region has 16 residues. The trim removed 3 bases at V and 0 bases at J, leaving 7 bases unmatched. DNA of the CDR3: TGTGCCAGCAGCTTGACGCCAGGGGGCGTCTCCTACGAGCAGTACTTC. Encoded protein: CASSLTPGGVSYEQYF.

This clonotype showed up just a few times. The CDR3: CASSPQTGGPTNEKLFF. The DNA for the CDR3 is TGTGCCAGCAGCCCTCAGACAGGGGGCCCAACTAATGAAAAACTGTTTTTT. The V and J genes are TRBV7-8 and TRBJ1-4, with 10 positions matching TRBD1. This CDR3 comprises 17 residues. CDR1 and CDR2 (germline): SGHVS, FQNEAQ. The V segment lost 5 bases and the J segment 0 bases; nucleotides outside the gene matches: 6.

V is TRBV5-6 and J is TRBJ1-5; D might be TRBD1 (6 bases). This CDR3 has 15 amino acids. The germline CDR1 and CDR2 sequences are SGHDT and YYEEEE. V lost 6 bases and J 0 bases, leaving 13 bases between the germline ends. CDR3 nucleotides: TGTGCCAGCACCCACGGGACAAGTAGCAATCAGCCCCAGCATTTT. Protein product: CASTHGTSSNQPQHF.

This chain connects TRBV12-3 or TRBV12-4 to TRBJ1-3; 8 nucleotides align to TRBD1. After removal of 4 bases from V and 2 bases from J, the junction contained 7 bases not matched to a gene. The CDR3 covers 16 residues. The CDR3 here is CASSSSATGAGNTIYF. CDR3 nucleotides: TGTGCCAGCAGTTCTTCCGCGACAGGGGCTGGAAACACCATATATTTT.

Only a few counts were recorded for this clonotype. The gene calls are TRBV7-9 and TRBJ1-2; D ambiguous. Looked up from germline, CDR1 is SEHNR and CDR2 is FQNEAQ (reference sequence). Trimming cost V 2 bases and J 1 base, with 5 bases left between them. There are 13 residues in the CDR3. The CDR3 region is CASSLQDNYGYTF. CDR3 DNA: TGTGCCAGCAGCTTACAAGATAACTATGGCTACACCTTC. Full variable domain (remainder filled in from reference TRBV7-9 and TRBJ1-2): DTGVSQNPRHKITKRGQNVTFRCDPISEHNRLYWYRQTLGQGPEFLTYFQNEAQLEKSRLLSDRFSAERPKGSFSTLEIQRTEQGDSAMYLCASSLQDNYGYTFGSGTRLTVV.

The genes are TRBV6-5 and TRBJ2-2; D is possibly TRBD2 (5 bases). Trimming removed 7 bases from V and 5 bases from J, with 14 bases in between. The V gene's germline CDR1 is MNHEY and CDR2 SVGAGI. The CDR3 totals 14 residues. CDR3 DNA: TGTGCCAGCACCAATACCGGGGTTACCGGGGAGCTGTTTTTT. Protein sequence: CASTNTGVTGELFF.

This clonotype was seen a few times. V and J are TRBV7-8 and TRBJ2-1; D might be TRBD1 (6 bases). The CDR3 contains 19 residues. The germline gives CDR1 SGHVS, CDR2 FQNEAQ. The V gene lost 4 bases and the J gene lost 3 bases, with 25 bases spanning the gap. CDR3 sequence: CASSSTPRGSGGYYNEQFF. As DNA, the CDR3 is TGTGCCAGCAGCTCCACCCCTAGGGGGTCTGGGGGCTACTACAATGAGCAGTTCTTC.

To note about this clonotype: At one of its ends the junction is not consistent with the germline gene, which may arise from a read error. The chain recombines TRBV4-1 with TRBJ1-2, with unresolved D. The CDR3 is 13 amino acids. Germline V CDR1 and CDR2: MGHRA, YSYEKL. Written as DNA, the CDR3 is TGTACCAGCAGCCAAGAGAGTGGATATGGCTACACCTTC. This translates into CTSSQESGYGYTF.

V and J are TRBV11-3 and TRBJ2-1; weak D call: TRBD1 (6 bases). CDR3 length: 15 amino acids. CDR1 SGHNT and CDR2 YENEEA come from the germline V gene. V was clipped by 1 base and J by 7 bases, with 14 bases between them. DNA for the CDR3: TGTGCCAGCAGCTTAGGCCGGGACATGCCTAATGAGCAGTTCTTC. Residues: CASSLGRDMPNEQFF.

The gene calls are TRBV7-6 and TRBJ1-3, with 9 bases fitting TRBD1. CDR3 length equals 16 residues. CDR1 SGHVS and CDR2 FNYEAQ come from the germline V gene. Trimming at V came to 5 bases and at J to 3 bases, leaving 8 bases not matched to a gene. The CDR3 spells CASSTRQGVVGNTIYF. The CDR3 DNA is TGTGCCAGCAGCACCCGACAGGGGGTGGTTGGAAACACCATATATTTT.

This clonotype was observed a handful of times. The V and J genes are TRBV2 and TRBJ2-1; 9 nucleotides align to TRBD1. The CDR3 totals 15 residues. The germline V gene has CDR1 SNHLY and CDR2 FYNNEI. V shed 4 bases, J shed 8 bases, and the junction held 9 bases outside the gene matches. The CDR3 DNA follows: TGTGCCAGCAGTGCACCGGGACAGGGTTTCCATGAGCAGTTCTTC. Protein sequence: CASSAPGQGFHEQFF.